This TCR beta chain was recorded in a study of blood T cell repertoires in COVID-19. As for the study in general: Researchers got acute and convalescent COVID-19 samples from the United States, Italy and Spain. T cells, B-cell-depleted T cells, or PBMCs provided the cDNA or gDNA that served as material.

With 3 bases removed from V and 5 bases from J, the gap between germline ends came to 12 bases. There are 14 residues in the CDR3. Per the germline V gene, CDR1 is SGHTA and CDR2 is FQGNSA. TCRdb's copy holds only in-frame clones and misses some; the assay was immunoSEQ multiplex PCR. This repertoire shows about 310,000 clones, about 90% found once; its top ten account for roughly 2.9%. One Seattle source followed patients from active infection through their disease course. The sample taken for sequencing was peripheral blood. The genes are TRBV7-2 and TRBJ2-3, with D perhaps matching TRBD2 (6 bases). This sequence originates from a woman under 40 with COVID-19, enrolled during active disease. The CDR3 DNA reads TGTGCCAGCAGCTTCGGGCGGCGGGAAGATACGCAGTATTTT. Its protein product is CASSFGRREDTQYF. The full variable domain, in which reference TRBV7-2 and TRBJ2-3 provide the parts outside the CDR3, is GAGVSQSPSNKVTEKGKDVELRCDPISGHTALYWYRQSLGQGLEFLIYFQGNSAPDKSGLPSDRFSAERTGGSVSTLTIQRTQQEDSAVYLCASSFGRREDTQYFGPGTRLTVL.